One sample yielded the 21 T cell receptor beta chains listed below, sequenced in a study of beta chain features in type 1 diabetes. Since all of the isolated RNA was reverse transcribed, expressed TCRB transcripts were what got sequenced. Method: immunoSEQ multiplex PCR; TCRdb's copy keeps in-frame clones and lacks some. Of 150,000 to 170,000 clones in the sample, 9% to 12% are singletons; the top ten hold around 0.5%. Study-level results: All four CD4+ subsets from Type 1 diabetes patients carried moderately but significantly shorter TCRB CDR3s.

No antigen has been assigned to these receptors. Material: central memory CD4+ T cells from blood. Receptor source: a man aged 30-40 years with type 1 diabetes.

This chain joins TRBV29-1 and TRBJ2-1; 7 bases fit TRBD2. The CDR3 is made up of 14 amino acids. The V gene end was trimmed by 7 bases and the J gene end by 9 bases; junction bases not matched to a gene: 15. Germline loops: CDR1 SQVTM, CDR2 ANQGSEA. CDR3 residues: CSGLMTGGDSEQFF. DNA for the CDR3: TGCAGCGGCCTCATGACTGGGGGGGACTCTGAGCAGTTCTTC.

The gene calls are TRBV4-2 and TRBJ2-7; possible D gene TRBD1, 5 bases. CDR3 length: 15 residues. V shed 1 base and J shed 0 bases, with 10 bases lying between them. Germline lookup yields CDR1 LGHNA and CDR2 YNFKEQ. CDR3 region: CASSQGQGLSYEQYF. DNA of the CDR3: TGTGCCAGCAGCCAAGGGCAGGGCCTCTCCTACGAGCAGTACTTC.

The chain couples TRBV29-1 to TRBJ2-7; D is perhaps TRBD1 (6 bases). The CDR3 spans 14 residues. V gave up 4 bases and J gave up 3 bases, with 16 bases separating them. Germline assignment: CDR1 SQVTM and CDR2 ANQGSEA. CDR3: CSVGGAGVSYEQYF. The DNA of the CDR3 is TGCAGCGTTGGAGGGGCAGGGGTCAGCTACGAGCAGTACTTC.

This clone was detected a few times. The chain carries TRBV5-1 and TRBJ2-5, with 10 bases identical to TRBD1. V lost 4 bases, J lost 3 bases, and 3 bases stayed unmatched. The CDR3 runs to 14 residues. The germline V gene has CDR1 SGHRS and CDR2 YFSETQ. CDR3: CASSPGQGKETQYF. The CDR3 DNA is TGCGCCAGCAGCCCGGGACAGGGGAAAGAGACCCAGTACTTC.

This clone was found a few times. The V gene is TRBV7-9, the J gene TRBJ2-3, with 7 bases matching TRBD2. Germline V gene sequence: CDR1 SEHNR, CDR2 FQNEAQ (reference sequence). This CDR3 is 15 amino acids long. V shed 3 bases and J 1 base; nucleotides not matched to a gene: 4. The CDR3: CASSFTSEGTDTQYF. CDR3 sequence (DNA): TGTGCCAGCAGCTTTACTAGCGAGGGCACAGATACGCAGTATTTT.

A few counts support this clone. V usage is TRBV19 and J usage is TRBJ2-1; 16 bases align to TRBD2. This CDR3 is 16 amino acids long. The junction had 3 bases not matched to a gene; V was cut back by 6 bases and J by 4 bases. Germline values: CDR1 LNHDA, CDR2 SQIVND (reference sequence). The CDR3, as DNA: TGTGCCAGTAGGGGGACTAGCGGGAGGGTATACAATGAGCAGTTCTTC. It yields the protein CASRGTSGRVYNEQFF.

The chain combines TRBV18 with TRBJ2-5; TRBD1 agrees at 8 bases. The CDR3 consists of 16 residues. V shed 2 bases, J shed 5 bases, and the junction held 10 bases outside the gene matches. Germline values: CDR1 KGHSH, CDR2 LQKENI. Written as DNA, the CDR3 is TGTGCCAGCTCACCATCCTTGACAGGGGCGGGGGAGACCCAGTACTTC. This translates into CASSPSLTGAGETQYF.

This clone has only a few counts. The CDR3 protein is CASRPDRANEQFF. Here the CDR3 DNA reads TGTGCCAGCCGGCCGGACAGGGCAAATGAGCAGTTCTTC. The chain recombines TRBV11-2 with TRBJ2-1; 8 nucleotides match TRBD1. Germline V gene data show CDR1 as SGHAT and CDR2 as FQNNGV. V lost 8 bases to trimming and J lost 7 bases; unmatched junction nucleotides: 7. CDR3 length equals 13 residues.

This clone was detected only a few times. The chain combines TRBV7-2 with TRBJ2-3, with D possibly matching TRBD2 (6 bases). CDR1 and CDR2 (germline): SGHTA, FQGNSA. This CDR3 region has 16 residues. Trimming removed 5 bases from V and 5 bases from J, with 20 bases in between. CDR3 amino acids: CASSHRGSGRRDTQYF. CDR3 in DNA: TGTGCCAGCAGCCACCGGGGGAGCGGAAGAAGAGATACGCAGTATTTT.

The chain is built from TRBV7-2 and TRBJ1-4; D may be TRBD1 (5 bases). This CDR3 is 14 amino acids long. Trimming left V 8 bases short and J 10 bases short, with 20 bases between. Germline loops: CDR1 SGHTA, CDR2 FQGNSA. This CDR3 reads CASGLTVSSGKLFF. The CDR3 DNA follows: TGTGCCAGCGGGTTGACAGTCTCCTCCGGAAAACTGTTTTTT.

V gene TRBV9 combines with J gene TRBJ1-4, with a weak D call TRBD1 (5 bases). V was shortened by 3 bases and J by 8 bases, with 14 bases between the two germline ends. CDR1 is SGDLS and CDR2 is YYNGEE in the germline V gene. This CDR3 has 14 amino acids. DNA for the CDR3: TGTGCCAGCAGCGGTAAGGGGCAGGAAGAAAAACTGTTTTTT. It codes for CASSGKGQEEKLFF. The whole variable domain, filled in from reference TRBV9 and TRBJ1-4, reads DSGVTQTPKHLITATGQRVTLRCSPRSGDLSVYWYQQSLDQGLQFLIQYYNGEERAKGNILERFSAQQFPDLHSELNLSSLELGDSALYFCASSGKGQEEKLFFGSGTQLSVL.

The table lists this clone with a few counts. The V call is TRBV10-3, the J call TRBJ2-7; possibly TRBD1 for D (6 bases). The V end lost 6 bases, the J end lost 3 bases, and 9 bases lay between the germline ends. CDR3 length: 12 residues. Germline CDR1 and CDR2: ENHRY and SYGVKD. CDR3 nucleotide sequence: TGTGCCATCAGCGGACAGATCTACGAGCAGTACTTC. This encodes CAISGQIYEQYF.

The V call is TRBV4-1, the J call TRBJ2-1; 10 positions match TRBD2. J was trimmed by 4 bases and V by 1 base; bases with no gene match: 4. In germline, CDR1 is MGHRA, CDR2 YSYEKL. The CDR3 has 16 amino acids. Here the CDR3 reads CASSQGASGSYNEQFF. The CDR3 DNA follows: TGCGCCAGCAGCCAAGGTGCTAGCGGGAGTTACAATGAGCAGTTCTTC.

V and J are TRBV5-1 and TRBJ2-3; D possibly corresponds to TRBD2 (5 bases). This CDR3 is built from 16 residues. Germline lookup yields CDR1 SGHRS and CDR2 YFSETQ. Trimming cost V 0 bases and J 0 bases, with 11 bases left between them. The CDR3 protein is CASSLGTLASTDTQYF. The DNA of the CDR3 is TGCGCCAGCAGCTTGGGCACCCTAGCTAGCACAGATACGCAGTATTTT.

A word on this clone: Relative to the germline gene, one junction end is altered; a read error may explain this. The chain links TRBV6-5 to TRBJ2-4; D possibly corresponds to TRBD1 (6 bases). Germline V gene sequence: CDR1 MNHEY, CDR2 SVGAGI. This CDR3 contains 14 residues. CDR3 nucleotides: TGTGCCAGCAGCTACTCGAACAGGGAGAACATTCAGTACTTC. It translates to CASSYSNRENIQYF.

In its sample, this clone was seen a few times. The V gene is TRBV27, the J gene TRBJ2-1, with D possibly matching TRBD1 (6 bases). Germline values: CDR1 MNHEY, CDR2 SMNVEV (reference sequence). Between the trimmed V and J ends, which lost 7 bases and 4 bases, there was a span of 14 bases. This CDR3 spans 14 amino acids. The chain's CDR3 is CASTRDTFYNEQFF. The CDR3 nucleotides are TGTGCCAGCACCCGGGACACTTTTTACAATGAGCAGTTCTTC.

The sample holds many counts of this clone. The DNA of the CDR3 is TGTGCCAGCAGCCCCCGTGATCGGTTTGGAAACACCATATATTTT. This sequence encodes CASSPRDRFGNTIYF. The chain uses TRBV7-9 and TRBJ1-3; unclear D gene. Germline assignment: CDR1 SEHNR and CDR2 FQNEAQ (reference sequence). V lost 5 bases to trimming and J lost 3 bases, with 14 bases between them. The CDR3 loop spans 15 amino acids. Complete variable domain (other parts from reference TRBV7-9 and TRBJ1-3): DTGVSQNPRHKITKRGQNVTFRCDPISEHNRLYWYRQTLGQGPEFLTYFQNEAQLEKSRLLSDRFSAERPKGSFSTLEIQRTEQGDSAMYLCASSPRDRFGNTIYFGEGSWLTVV.

The chain links TRBV5-6 to TRBJ2-7, with 7 bases aligning to TRBD1. V lost 4 bases, J lost 5 bases, and 3 bases stayed unmatched. This CDR3 has 12 amino acids. Germline values: CDR1 SGHDT, CDR2 YYEEEE. The CDR3, as DNA: TGTGCCAGCAGCACGGGACAGAACGAGCAGTACTTC. Translating it yields CASSTGQNEQYF. Based on the CDR3 plus reference TRBV5-6 and TRBJ2-7, the full variable domain is DAGVTQSPTHLIKTRGQQVTLRCSPKSGHDTVSWYQQALGQGPQFIFQYYEEEERQRGNFPDRFSGHQFPNYSSELNVNALLLGDSALYLCASSTGQNEQYFGPGTRLTVT.

This clone was observed at least ten times. The chain uses TRBV14 and TRBJ2-1; 11 positions match TRBD2. The trim removed 2 bases at V and 9 bases at J, leaving 6 bases unmatched. The CDR3 sequence is 15 residues long. CDR1 and CDR2 from the germline V gene are SGHDN and FVKESK. As DNA, the CDR3 is TGTGCCAGCAGCCAACGATCGCTAGCGGGAGGTGAGCAGTTCTTC. Translating gives CASSQRSLAGGEQFF.

In this sample, this clone turned up many times. The V gene is TRBV29-1, the J gene TRBJ2-3; D might be TRBD2 (5 bases). There are 11 residues in the CDR3. V lost 6 bases and J 6 bases, leaving 10 bases between the germline ends. In germline, CDR1 is SQVTM, CDR2 ANQGSEA. CDR3: CSVGDSDTQYF. CDR3 nucleotide sequence: TGCAGCGTGGGAGACTCTGATACGCAGTATTTT.

Only a few counts were recorded for this clone. This sequence joins TRBV7-9 and TRBJ1-4, with D tentatively TRBD1 (6 bases). This CDR3 contains 13 residues. V gave up 5 bases and J gave up 10 bases, with 14 bases separating them. Germline-derived CDR1 and CDR2 are SEHNR and FQNEAQ (reference sequence). In DNA, the CDR3 is TGTGCCAGCAGCCTACCCACAGGGATAAAACTGTTTTTT. This gives the protein CASSLPTGIKLFF.